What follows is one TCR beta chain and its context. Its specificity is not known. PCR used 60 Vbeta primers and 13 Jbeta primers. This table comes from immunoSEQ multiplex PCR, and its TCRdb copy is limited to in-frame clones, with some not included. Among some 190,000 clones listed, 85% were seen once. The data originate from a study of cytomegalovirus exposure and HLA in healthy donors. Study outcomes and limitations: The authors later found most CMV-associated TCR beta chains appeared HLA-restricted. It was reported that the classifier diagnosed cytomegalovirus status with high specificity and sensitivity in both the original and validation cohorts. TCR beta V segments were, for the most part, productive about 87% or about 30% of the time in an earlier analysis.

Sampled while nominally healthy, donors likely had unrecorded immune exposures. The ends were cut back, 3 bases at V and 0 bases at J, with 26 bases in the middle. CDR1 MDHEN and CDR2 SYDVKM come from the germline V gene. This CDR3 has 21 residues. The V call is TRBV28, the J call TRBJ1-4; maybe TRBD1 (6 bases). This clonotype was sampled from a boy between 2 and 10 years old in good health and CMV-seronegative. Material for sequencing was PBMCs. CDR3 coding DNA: TGTGCCAGCAGTTTTAGCCTCTACAGGGCAGATTCTACTGCAACTAATGAAAAACTGTTTTTT. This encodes CASSFSLYRADSTATNEKLFF.